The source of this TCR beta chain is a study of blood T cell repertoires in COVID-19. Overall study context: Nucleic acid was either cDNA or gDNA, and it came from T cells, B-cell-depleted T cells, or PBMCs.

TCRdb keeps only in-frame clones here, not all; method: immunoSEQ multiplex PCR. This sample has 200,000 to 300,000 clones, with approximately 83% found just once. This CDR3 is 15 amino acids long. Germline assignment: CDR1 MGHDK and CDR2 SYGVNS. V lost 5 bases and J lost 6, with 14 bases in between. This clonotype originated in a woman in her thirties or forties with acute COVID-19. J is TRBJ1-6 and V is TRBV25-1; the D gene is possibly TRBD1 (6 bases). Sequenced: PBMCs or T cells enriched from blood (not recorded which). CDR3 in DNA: TGTGCCAGCAGTAGCCGGGGGGCGGGTAATTCACCCCTCCACTTT. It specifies CASSSRGAGNSPLHF.